This TCR beta chain was captured by sequencing in a study of cytomegalovirus exposure and HLA in healthy donors. General study results and limits: Per published reports, the classifier diagnosed cytomegalovirus status with high specificity and sensitivity. Most of the TCR beta V segments (in an earlier analysis) were productive either about 90% or about 30% of the time. A later analysis linked a missense DCLRE1C variant to TCR beta V- and J-gene trimming.

A word on this clone: Its antigen is not identified.

The PCR ran on 60 Vbeta and 13 Jbeta primers. Profiled with immunoSEQ multiplex PCR; TCRdb holds only in-frame clones, not every one. This listing includes 38,000 or so clones. Germline values: CDR1 MNHEY, CDR2 SMNVEV (reference sequence). V gave up 2 bases and J gave up 6 bases; unmatched junction bases: 11. The CDR3 covers 18 residues. Sample: PBMCs. V usage is TRBV27 and J usage is TRBJ2-6, with TRBD1 identical over 9 bases. This receptor was obtained from a man aged 35 to 55 in good health and CMV-seropositive. CDR3 residues: CASSLGTGRRFEANVLTF. In DNA, the CDR3 is TGTGCCAGCAGTTTAGGGACAGGGAGGCGTTTTGAGGCCAACGTCCTGACTTTC.